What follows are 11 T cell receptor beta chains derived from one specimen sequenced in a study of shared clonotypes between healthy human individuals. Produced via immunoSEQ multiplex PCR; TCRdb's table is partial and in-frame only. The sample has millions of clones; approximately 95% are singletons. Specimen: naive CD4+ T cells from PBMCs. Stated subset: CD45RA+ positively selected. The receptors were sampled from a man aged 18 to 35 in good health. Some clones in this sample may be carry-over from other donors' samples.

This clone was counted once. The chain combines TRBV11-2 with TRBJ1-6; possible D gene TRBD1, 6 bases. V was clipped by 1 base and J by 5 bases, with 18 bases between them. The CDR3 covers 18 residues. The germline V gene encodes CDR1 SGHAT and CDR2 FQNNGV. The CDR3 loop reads CASSLGNGQKSNNSPLHF. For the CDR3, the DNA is TGTGCCAGCAGCTTAGGGAATGGACAGAAGTCGAATAATTCACCCCTCCACTTT. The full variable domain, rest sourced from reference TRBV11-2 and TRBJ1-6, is EAGVAQSPRYKIIEKRQSVAFWCNPISGHATLYWYQQILGQGPKLLIQFQNNGVVDDSQLPKDRFSAERLKGVDSTLKIQPAKLEDSAVYLCASSLGNGQKSNNSPLHFGNGTRLTVT.

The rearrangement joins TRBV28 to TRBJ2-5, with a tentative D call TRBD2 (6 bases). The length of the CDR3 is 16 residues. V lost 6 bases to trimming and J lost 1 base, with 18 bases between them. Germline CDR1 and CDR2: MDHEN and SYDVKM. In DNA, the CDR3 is TGTGCCAGCAGCCCCAGTGCTAGCGTCCCCCAAGAGACCCAGTACTTC. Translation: CASSPSASVPQETQYF.

CDR3 nucleotides: TGTGCCAGCAGCTCACACGGACAGGTGAACGAGCAGTACTTC. Translating it yields CASSSHGQVNEQYF. The chain combines TRBV7-2 with TRBJ2-7, with TRBD1 identical over 7 bases. Looked up from germline, CDR1 is SGHTA and CDR2 is FQGNSA. There are 14 residues in the CDR3. V trimming: 4 bases; J trimming: 5 bases; junction bases outside the gene matches: 8.

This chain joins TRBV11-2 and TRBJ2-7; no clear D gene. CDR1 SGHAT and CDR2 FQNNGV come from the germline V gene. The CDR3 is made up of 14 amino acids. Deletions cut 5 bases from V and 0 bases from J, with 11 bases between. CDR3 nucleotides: TGTGCCAGCAGCCGCTCCCCGGCCTCCTACGAGCAGTACTTC. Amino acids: CASSRSPASYEQYF.

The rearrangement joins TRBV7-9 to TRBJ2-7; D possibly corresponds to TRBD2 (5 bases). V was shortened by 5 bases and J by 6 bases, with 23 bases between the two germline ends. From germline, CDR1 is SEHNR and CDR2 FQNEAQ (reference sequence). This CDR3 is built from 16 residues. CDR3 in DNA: TGTGCCAGCAGCCCGAGGGCGTCAATCCGTTGGAGCGAGCAGTACTTC. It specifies CASSPRASIRWSEQYF.

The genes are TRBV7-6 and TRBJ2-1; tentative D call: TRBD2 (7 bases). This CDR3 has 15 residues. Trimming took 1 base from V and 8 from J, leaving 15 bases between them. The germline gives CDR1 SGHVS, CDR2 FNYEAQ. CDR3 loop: CASSLGGGGIYEQFF. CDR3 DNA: TGTGCCAGCAGCTTAGGAGGGGGAGGGATCTATGAGCAGTTCTTC.

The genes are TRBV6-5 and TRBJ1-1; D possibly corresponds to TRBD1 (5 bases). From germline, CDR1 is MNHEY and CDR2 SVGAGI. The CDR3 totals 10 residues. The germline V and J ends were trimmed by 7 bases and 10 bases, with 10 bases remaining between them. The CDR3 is CASTRARAFF. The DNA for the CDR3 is TGTGCCAGCACCAGGGCCAGAGCTTTCTTT.

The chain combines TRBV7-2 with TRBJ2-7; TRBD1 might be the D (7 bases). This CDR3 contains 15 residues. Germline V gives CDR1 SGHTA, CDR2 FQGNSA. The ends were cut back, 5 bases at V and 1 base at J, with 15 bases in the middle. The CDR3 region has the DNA TGTGCCAGCAGCCCCGGGGCAGGGGGGTCCTACGAGCAGTACTTC. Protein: CASSPGAGGSYEQYF.

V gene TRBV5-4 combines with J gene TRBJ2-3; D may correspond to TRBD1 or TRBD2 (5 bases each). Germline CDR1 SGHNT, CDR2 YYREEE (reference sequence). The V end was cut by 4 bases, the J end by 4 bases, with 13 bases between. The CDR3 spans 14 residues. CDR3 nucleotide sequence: TGTGCCAGCAGCCCCGGGGCGGCTTCAGATACGCAGTATTTT. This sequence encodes CASSPGAASDTQYF.

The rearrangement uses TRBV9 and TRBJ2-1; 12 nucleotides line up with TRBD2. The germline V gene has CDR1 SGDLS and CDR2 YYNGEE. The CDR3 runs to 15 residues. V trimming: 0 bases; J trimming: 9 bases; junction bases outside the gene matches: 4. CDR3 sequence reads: CASSVETSGRTEQFF. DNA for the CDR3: TGTGCCAGCAGCGTAGAGACTAGCGGGAGAACTGAGCAGTTCTTC.

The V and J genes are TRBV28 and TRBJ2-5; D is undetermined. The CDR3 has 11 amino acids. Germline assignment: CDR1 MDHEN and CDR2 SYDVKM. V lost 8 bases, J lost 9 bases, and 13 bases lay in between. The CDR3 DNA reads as TGTGCCAGCTTCAGCCCCCCATCCCAGTACTTC. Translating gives CASFSPPSQYF.